These 29 T cell receptor beta chains were all obtained from the same sample, sequenced in a study of identical twins. MiXCR was run by TCRdb on the 5' RACE reads, yielding one entry per CDR3 protein. The sample includes 550,000 to 700,000 distinct CDR3 sequences, approximately 21% of them seen just once. These data were also filed under a second study, of T cells expressing NK-cell markers.

Sequenced sample: PBMCs. The receptors here all came from a woman younger than 35 in good health.

This clonotype was counted a few times. The chain has TRBV7-9 and TRBJ2-7; D assignment may be TRBD1 or TRBD2 (5 bases each). The germline gives CDR1 SEHNR, CDR2 FQNEAQ (reference sequence). The ends were cut back, 1 base at V and 2 bases at J, with 9 bases in the middle. The CDR3 totals 14 residues. The CDR3 coding sequence is TGTGCCAGCAGCTTAGGAGGGGTGCCCTACGAGCAGTACTTC. Translation: CASSLGGVPYEQYF.

This clonotype was seen once. The gene calls are TRBV7-2 and TRBJ2-7, with TRBD2 identical over 9 bases. There are 14 residues in the CDR3. Germline assignment: CDR1 SGHTA and CDR2 FQGNSA. J gave up 2 bases and V 6 bases, and 5 bases lay outside the gene matches. The CDR3 sequence: CASRTTSGTYEQYF. CDR3 coding DNA: TGTGCCAGCAGGACGACTAGCGGTACCTACGAGCAGTACTTC.

The rearrangement links TRBV7-9 to TRBJ2-7; tentatively, D is TRBD1 (6 bases). V was cut by 5 bases and J by 7 bases, with 21 bases left in between. Germline values: CDR1 SEHNR, CDR2 FQNEAQ (reference sequence). The CDR3 is 15 amino acids. The CDR3 DNA follows: TGTGCCAGCAGCCCGCAACCCACAGGGCTGGGGGAGCAGTACTTC. This sequence encodes CASSPQPTGLGEQYF.

This clonotype was found many times. The chain combines TRBV9 with TRBJ2-5, with 14 nucleotides matching TRBD2. The CDR3 consists of 16 residues. Germline V lookup: CDR1 SGDLS, CDR2 YYNGEE. Trimming at V came to 2 bases and at J to 5 bases, leaving 5 bases not matched to a gene. CDR3 amino acids: CASSVTGLAGVETQYF. The CDR3 nucleotides read TGTGCCAGCAGCGTTACGGGACTAGCGGGAGTGGAGACCCAGTACTTC.

The chain uses TRBV20-1 and TRBJ2-1, with 13 bases identical to TRBD2. The CDR3 has 18 amino acids. After removal of 4 bases from V and 0 bases from J, the junction contained 9 bases not matched to a gene. Germline V gene lookup returns CDR1 DFQATT and CDR2 SNEGSKA (reference sequence). As DNA, the CDR3 is TGCAGTGCTAAACCCCCACTAGCGGGGGGGAGCTCCTACAATGAGCAGTTCTTC. Translating gives CSAKPPLAGGSSYNEQFF.

At least ten counts were recorded for this clonotype. The chain recombines TRBV20-1 with TRBJ2-4, with D possibly matching TRBD2 (6 bases). The germline V gene has CDR1 DFQATT and CDR2 SNEGSKA (reference sequence). This CDR3 comprises 13 residues. The ends were cut back, 6 bases at V and 1 base at J, with 10 bases in the middle. This CDR3 is CSAGGRAKNIQYF. In nucleotides, the CDR3 is TGCAGTGCCGGAGGGCGGGCCAAAAACATTCAGTACTTC.

This clonotype has ten or more counts. The V call is TRBV29-1, the J call TRBJ1-2; 8 bases agree with TRBD1. The CDR3 covers 14 residues. The germline V gene has CDR1 SQVTM and CDR2 ANQGSEA. V lost 1 base to trimming and J lost 3 bases; unmatched junction nucleotides: 4. The CDR3 DNA sequence: TGCAGCGTTGAAGCTCAGGGGGCGGACTATGGCTACACCTTC. Translating gives CSVEAQGADYGYTF.

This clonotype was counted between two and nine times. J is TRBJ1-5 and V is TRBV6-1; TRBD1 aligns across 7 bases. The CDR3 loop spans 14 amino acids. Germline CDR1 MNHNS, CDR2 SASEGT. Germline trimming cut 10 bases from V and 0 bases from J; bases unmatched to any gene: 6. This CDR3 is CATQGGLSNQPQHF. The DNA of the CDR3 is TGTGCCACCCAGGGGGGCCTTAGCAATCAGCCCCAGCATTTT.

V usage is TRBV5-1 and J usage is TRBJ2-7, with D unclear. CDR1 is SGHRS, CDR2 YFSETQ, per germline. The CDR3 is made up of 15 amino acids. V shed 4 bases and J shed 3 bases, with 17 bases lying between them. CDR3 amino acids: CASSGDGQFLYEQYF. In DNA, the CDR3 is TGCGCCAGCAGCGGGGATGGGCAGTTCCTCTACGAGCAGTACTTC.

This clonotype was recorded a few times. This chain joins TRBV6-1 and TRBJ2-1; TRBD2 aligns across 7 bases. Germline V gene data show CDR1 as MNHNS and CDR2 as SASEGT. This CDR3 contains 15 residues. V was clipped by 8 bases and J by 5 bases; unmatched bases: 12. The CDR3 loop is CASRVGGKGHNEQFF. The CDR3 coding sequence is TGTGCCAGCCGTGTCGGGGGGAAGGGACACAATGAGCAGTTCTTC.

This chain connects TRBV7-2 to TRBJ2-1; D perhaps matches TRBD2 (6 bases). Germline lookup yields CDR1 SGHTA and CDR2 FQGNSA. V lost 5 bases, J lost 11 bases, and 10 bases lay in between. The CDR3 covers 11 residues. The CDR3 is CASSDREKQFF. The CDR3 DNA sequence: TGTGCCAGCAGCGACCGGGAGAAGCAGTTCTTC.

The J gene is TRBJ2-7, the V gene TRBV5-1; tentatively, D is TRBD1 (5 bases). This CDR3 spans 15 amino acids. Germline V lookup: CDR1 SGHRS, CDR2 YFSETQ. V lost 2 bases, J lost 0 bases, and 12 bases lay in between. The CDR3 region is CASSLWGWSSYEQYF. CDR3 sequence (DNA): TGCGCCAGCAGCTTATGGGGCTGGTCCTCCTACGAGCAGTACTTC. The full variable domain, in which reference TRBV5-1 and TRBJ2-7 provide the parts outside the CDR3, is KAGVTQTPRYLIKTRGQQVTLSCSPISGHRSVSWYQQTPGQGLQFLFEYFSETQRNKGNFPGRFSGRQFSNSRSEMNVSTLELGDSALYLCASSLWGWSSYEQYFGPGTRLTVT.

There are many counts of this clonotype. This chain connects TRBV12-3 or TRBV12-4 to TRBJ2-7; 14 positions agree with TRBD2. This CDR3 spans 15 amino acids. V was clipped by 3 bases and J by 3 bases; unmatched bases: 1. Here the CDR3 reads CASSLTSGRVYEQYF. CDR3 nucleotide sequence: TGTGCCAGCAGTTTGACTAGCGGGAGGGTCTACGAGCAGTACTTC.

This clonotype appeared a few times. The V and J genes are TRBV30 and TRBJ2-3; maybe TRBD2 (6 bases). CDR1 is GTSNPN and CDR2 is SVGIG in the germline V gene (reference sequence). The length of the CDR3 is 15 residues. The ends were cut back, 2 bases at V and 1 base at J, with 13 bases in the middle. This CDR3 reads CAWSPRRERTDTQYF. CDR3 sequence (DNA): TGTGCCTGGAGTCCCCGCCGGGAGCGCACAGATACGCAGTATTTT.

V and J are TRBV3-1 and TRBJ2-5; D gene ambiguous. V was trimmed by 2 bases and J by 5 bases, leaving 9 bases between them. The germline V gene has CDR1 LGHDT and CDR2 YNNKEL (reference sequence). The CDR3 runs 13 residues. The CDR3 bases are TGTGCCAGCAGCCAACCCCTTCAGGAGACCCAGTACTTC. It is translated as CASSQPLQETQYF.

This clonotype was seen a few times. V usage is TRBV27 and J usage is TRBJ2-3; 14 nucleotides match TRBD2. The CDR3 contains 16 residues. CDR1 is MNHEY, CDR2 SMNVEV, per germline (reference sequence). Trimming cost V 7 bases and J 3 bases; bases outside gene matches: 6. The CDR3 here is CASMFGLAGGTDTQYF. The CDR3 coding sequence is TGTGCCAGCATGTTCGGACTAGCGGGGGGAACAGATACGCAGTATTTT.

This clonotype was recorded many times. V gene TRBV6-1 combines with J gene TRBJ2-7, with 7 bases identical to TRBD1. The CDR3 is 14 residues long. V trimming: 3 bases; J trimming: 2 bases; junction bases outside the gene matches: 4. Per germline, CDR1 MNHNS and CDR2 SASEGT. The chain's CDR3 is CASSDRGQTYEQYF. The CDR3 region has the DNA TGTGCCAGCAGTGACAGGGGACAGACCTACGAGCAGTACTTC.

The CDR3: CASSLDLHSVKTQYF. The DNA of the CDR3 is TGTGCCAGCAGCTTAGATCTCCATAGCGTGAAGACCCAGTACTTC. The V and J genes are TRBV7-2 and TRBJ2-5, with D maybe TRBD2 (5 bases). The CDR3 runs 15 residues. From germline, CDR1 is SGHTA and CDR2 FQGNSA. Trimming stripped 1 base from V and 6 bases from J, with 15 bases between.

This clonotype was detected a few times. The chain has TRBV20-1 and TRBJ2-5; weak D call: TRBD1 (5 bases). V lost 1 base to trimming and J lost 1 base, with 16 bases between them. Germline V CDR1 and CDR2: DFQATT, SNEGSKA (reference sequence). CDR3 length: 16 residues. The CDR3 DNA reads as TGCAGTGCTAGAGGAGCAACCAGACAGACCCAAGAGACCCAGTACTTC. Its translation: CSARGATRQTQETQYF.

In its sample, this clonotype was seen a few times. The chain couples TRBV6-2 or TRBV6-3 to TRBJ2-5; no reliable D call. V was pared by 2 bases and J by 1 base, with 5 bases between. The CDR3 consists of 13 residues. In germline, CDR1 is MNHEY, CDR2 SVGEGT. CDR3 amino acids: CASSYPAQETQYF. CDR3 DNA: TGTGCCAGCAGTTACCCAGCCCAAGAGACCCAGTACTTC.

The gene calls are TRBV5-1 and TRBJ2-5; TRBD1 is a possible D gene (5 bases). From germline, CDR1 is SGHRS and CDR2 YFSETQ. The CDR3 sequence is 13 residues long. Between the trimmed V and J ends, which lost 5 bases and 1 base, there was a span of 9 bases. CDR3 amino acids: CASRQDLQETQYF. In DNA, the CDR3 is TGCGCCAGCAGACAGGACCTCCAAGAGACCCAGTACTTC.

The chain joins TRBV20-1 to TRBJ2-1, with 7 bases identical to TRBD2. With 3 bases clipped from V and 4 bases from J, the junction kept 6 bases outside the gene matches. CDR3 length: 14 residues. Germline CDR1 reads DFQATT; CDR2 reads SNEGSKA (reference sequence). The CDR3 here is CSASHPAGYNEQFF. The CDR3 nucleotides are TGCAGTGCTAGTCATCCAGCGGGGTACAATGAGCAGTTCTTC.

The V and J genes are TRBV4-2 and TRBJ2-5; D is undetermined. Looked up from germline, CDR1 is LGHNA and CDR2 is YNFKEQ. Trimming stripped 3 bases from V and 5 bases from J, with 7 bases between. This CDR3 region has 12 residues. The CDR3 nucleotides are TGTGCCAGCAGCCATCTAAGCGAGACCCAGTACTTC. Residues: CASSHLSETQYF.

The chain uses TRBV6-1 and TRBJ2-2, with TRBD2 as a possible D gene (6 bases). V was cut by 4 bases and J by 6 bases, with 15 bases left in between. The CDR3 covers 15 residues. Germline V CDR1 and CDR2: MNHNS, SASEGT. The CDR3 reads CASSAPERRAGELFF. In DNA form, the CDR3 reads TGTGCCAGCAGTGCCCCAGAGAGGAGGGCCGGGGAGCTGTTTTTT.

This clonotype was observed a few times. The V gene is TRBV10-3, the J gene TRBJ1-6, with unresolved D. This CDR3 is built from 13 residues. The V gene's germline CDR1 is ENHRY and CDR2 SYGVKD. Trimming shortened V by 7 bases and J by 0 bases, and 4 bases separated the two germline ends. CDR3 DNA: TGTGCCATCACTGACTCCTATAATTCACCCCTCCACTTT. This codes for CAITDSYNSPLHF.

This clonotype has ten or more counts. V is TRBV5-4 and J is TRBJ1-2, with TRBD1 matching over 8 bases. V lost 2 bases to trimming and J lost 3 bases; unmatched junction nucleotides: 9. CDR1 is SGHNT and CDR2 is YYREEE in the germline V gene (reference sequence). This CDR3 has 16 residues. CDR3 loop: CASSFRRQGRHYGYTF. CDR3 DNA sequence: TGTGCCAGCAGCTTCCGAAGACAGGGGAGACACTATGGCTACACCTTC.

This clonotype was found many times. The chain joins TRBV5-1 to TRBJ2-7; 10 bases align to TRBD1. This CDR3 is built from 14 residues. Trimming removed 4 bases from V and 4 bases from J; junction bases left unmatched: 5. Looked up from germline, CDR1 is SGHRS and CDR2 is YFSETQ. The CDR3 region is CASSTGTGEYEQYF. The CDR3 DNA reads as TGCGCCAGCAGCACCGGGACAGGGGAGTACGAGCAGTACTTC. Looking up the rest from reference TRBV5-1 and TRBJ2-7 gives the full variable domain: KAGVTQTPRYLIKTRGQQVTLSCSPISGHRSVSWYQQTPGQGLQFLFEYFSETQRNKGNFPGRFSGRQFSNSRSEMNVSTLELGDSALYLCASSTGTGEYEQYFGPGTRLTVT.

In this sample, this clonotype turned up many times. The V call is TRBV20-1, the J call TRBJ1-2; perhaps TRBD1 as D (5 bases). The V gene's germline CDR1 is DFQATT and CDR2 SNEGSKA (reference sequence). The CDR3 is 14 amino acids. The V end was cut by 0 bases, the J end by 9 bases, with 17 bases between. In DNA, the CDR3 is TGCAGTGCTAGAGAAAGGGGAGGGCTCCATCGCTACACCTTC. Protein product: CSARERGGLHRYTF.

V usage is TRBV5-5 and J usage is TRBJ2-7; 8 nucleotides match TRBD2. The CDR3 length is 13 residues. Per germline, CDR1 SGHKS and CDR2 YYEKEE (reference sequence). J lost 11 bases, V lost 0 bases, and 7 bases had no gene match. CDR3 sequence (DNA): TGTGCCAGCAGCTTGGGGGTCGGGAGGGCCGAGTACTTC. Its protein product is CASSLGVGRAEYF.